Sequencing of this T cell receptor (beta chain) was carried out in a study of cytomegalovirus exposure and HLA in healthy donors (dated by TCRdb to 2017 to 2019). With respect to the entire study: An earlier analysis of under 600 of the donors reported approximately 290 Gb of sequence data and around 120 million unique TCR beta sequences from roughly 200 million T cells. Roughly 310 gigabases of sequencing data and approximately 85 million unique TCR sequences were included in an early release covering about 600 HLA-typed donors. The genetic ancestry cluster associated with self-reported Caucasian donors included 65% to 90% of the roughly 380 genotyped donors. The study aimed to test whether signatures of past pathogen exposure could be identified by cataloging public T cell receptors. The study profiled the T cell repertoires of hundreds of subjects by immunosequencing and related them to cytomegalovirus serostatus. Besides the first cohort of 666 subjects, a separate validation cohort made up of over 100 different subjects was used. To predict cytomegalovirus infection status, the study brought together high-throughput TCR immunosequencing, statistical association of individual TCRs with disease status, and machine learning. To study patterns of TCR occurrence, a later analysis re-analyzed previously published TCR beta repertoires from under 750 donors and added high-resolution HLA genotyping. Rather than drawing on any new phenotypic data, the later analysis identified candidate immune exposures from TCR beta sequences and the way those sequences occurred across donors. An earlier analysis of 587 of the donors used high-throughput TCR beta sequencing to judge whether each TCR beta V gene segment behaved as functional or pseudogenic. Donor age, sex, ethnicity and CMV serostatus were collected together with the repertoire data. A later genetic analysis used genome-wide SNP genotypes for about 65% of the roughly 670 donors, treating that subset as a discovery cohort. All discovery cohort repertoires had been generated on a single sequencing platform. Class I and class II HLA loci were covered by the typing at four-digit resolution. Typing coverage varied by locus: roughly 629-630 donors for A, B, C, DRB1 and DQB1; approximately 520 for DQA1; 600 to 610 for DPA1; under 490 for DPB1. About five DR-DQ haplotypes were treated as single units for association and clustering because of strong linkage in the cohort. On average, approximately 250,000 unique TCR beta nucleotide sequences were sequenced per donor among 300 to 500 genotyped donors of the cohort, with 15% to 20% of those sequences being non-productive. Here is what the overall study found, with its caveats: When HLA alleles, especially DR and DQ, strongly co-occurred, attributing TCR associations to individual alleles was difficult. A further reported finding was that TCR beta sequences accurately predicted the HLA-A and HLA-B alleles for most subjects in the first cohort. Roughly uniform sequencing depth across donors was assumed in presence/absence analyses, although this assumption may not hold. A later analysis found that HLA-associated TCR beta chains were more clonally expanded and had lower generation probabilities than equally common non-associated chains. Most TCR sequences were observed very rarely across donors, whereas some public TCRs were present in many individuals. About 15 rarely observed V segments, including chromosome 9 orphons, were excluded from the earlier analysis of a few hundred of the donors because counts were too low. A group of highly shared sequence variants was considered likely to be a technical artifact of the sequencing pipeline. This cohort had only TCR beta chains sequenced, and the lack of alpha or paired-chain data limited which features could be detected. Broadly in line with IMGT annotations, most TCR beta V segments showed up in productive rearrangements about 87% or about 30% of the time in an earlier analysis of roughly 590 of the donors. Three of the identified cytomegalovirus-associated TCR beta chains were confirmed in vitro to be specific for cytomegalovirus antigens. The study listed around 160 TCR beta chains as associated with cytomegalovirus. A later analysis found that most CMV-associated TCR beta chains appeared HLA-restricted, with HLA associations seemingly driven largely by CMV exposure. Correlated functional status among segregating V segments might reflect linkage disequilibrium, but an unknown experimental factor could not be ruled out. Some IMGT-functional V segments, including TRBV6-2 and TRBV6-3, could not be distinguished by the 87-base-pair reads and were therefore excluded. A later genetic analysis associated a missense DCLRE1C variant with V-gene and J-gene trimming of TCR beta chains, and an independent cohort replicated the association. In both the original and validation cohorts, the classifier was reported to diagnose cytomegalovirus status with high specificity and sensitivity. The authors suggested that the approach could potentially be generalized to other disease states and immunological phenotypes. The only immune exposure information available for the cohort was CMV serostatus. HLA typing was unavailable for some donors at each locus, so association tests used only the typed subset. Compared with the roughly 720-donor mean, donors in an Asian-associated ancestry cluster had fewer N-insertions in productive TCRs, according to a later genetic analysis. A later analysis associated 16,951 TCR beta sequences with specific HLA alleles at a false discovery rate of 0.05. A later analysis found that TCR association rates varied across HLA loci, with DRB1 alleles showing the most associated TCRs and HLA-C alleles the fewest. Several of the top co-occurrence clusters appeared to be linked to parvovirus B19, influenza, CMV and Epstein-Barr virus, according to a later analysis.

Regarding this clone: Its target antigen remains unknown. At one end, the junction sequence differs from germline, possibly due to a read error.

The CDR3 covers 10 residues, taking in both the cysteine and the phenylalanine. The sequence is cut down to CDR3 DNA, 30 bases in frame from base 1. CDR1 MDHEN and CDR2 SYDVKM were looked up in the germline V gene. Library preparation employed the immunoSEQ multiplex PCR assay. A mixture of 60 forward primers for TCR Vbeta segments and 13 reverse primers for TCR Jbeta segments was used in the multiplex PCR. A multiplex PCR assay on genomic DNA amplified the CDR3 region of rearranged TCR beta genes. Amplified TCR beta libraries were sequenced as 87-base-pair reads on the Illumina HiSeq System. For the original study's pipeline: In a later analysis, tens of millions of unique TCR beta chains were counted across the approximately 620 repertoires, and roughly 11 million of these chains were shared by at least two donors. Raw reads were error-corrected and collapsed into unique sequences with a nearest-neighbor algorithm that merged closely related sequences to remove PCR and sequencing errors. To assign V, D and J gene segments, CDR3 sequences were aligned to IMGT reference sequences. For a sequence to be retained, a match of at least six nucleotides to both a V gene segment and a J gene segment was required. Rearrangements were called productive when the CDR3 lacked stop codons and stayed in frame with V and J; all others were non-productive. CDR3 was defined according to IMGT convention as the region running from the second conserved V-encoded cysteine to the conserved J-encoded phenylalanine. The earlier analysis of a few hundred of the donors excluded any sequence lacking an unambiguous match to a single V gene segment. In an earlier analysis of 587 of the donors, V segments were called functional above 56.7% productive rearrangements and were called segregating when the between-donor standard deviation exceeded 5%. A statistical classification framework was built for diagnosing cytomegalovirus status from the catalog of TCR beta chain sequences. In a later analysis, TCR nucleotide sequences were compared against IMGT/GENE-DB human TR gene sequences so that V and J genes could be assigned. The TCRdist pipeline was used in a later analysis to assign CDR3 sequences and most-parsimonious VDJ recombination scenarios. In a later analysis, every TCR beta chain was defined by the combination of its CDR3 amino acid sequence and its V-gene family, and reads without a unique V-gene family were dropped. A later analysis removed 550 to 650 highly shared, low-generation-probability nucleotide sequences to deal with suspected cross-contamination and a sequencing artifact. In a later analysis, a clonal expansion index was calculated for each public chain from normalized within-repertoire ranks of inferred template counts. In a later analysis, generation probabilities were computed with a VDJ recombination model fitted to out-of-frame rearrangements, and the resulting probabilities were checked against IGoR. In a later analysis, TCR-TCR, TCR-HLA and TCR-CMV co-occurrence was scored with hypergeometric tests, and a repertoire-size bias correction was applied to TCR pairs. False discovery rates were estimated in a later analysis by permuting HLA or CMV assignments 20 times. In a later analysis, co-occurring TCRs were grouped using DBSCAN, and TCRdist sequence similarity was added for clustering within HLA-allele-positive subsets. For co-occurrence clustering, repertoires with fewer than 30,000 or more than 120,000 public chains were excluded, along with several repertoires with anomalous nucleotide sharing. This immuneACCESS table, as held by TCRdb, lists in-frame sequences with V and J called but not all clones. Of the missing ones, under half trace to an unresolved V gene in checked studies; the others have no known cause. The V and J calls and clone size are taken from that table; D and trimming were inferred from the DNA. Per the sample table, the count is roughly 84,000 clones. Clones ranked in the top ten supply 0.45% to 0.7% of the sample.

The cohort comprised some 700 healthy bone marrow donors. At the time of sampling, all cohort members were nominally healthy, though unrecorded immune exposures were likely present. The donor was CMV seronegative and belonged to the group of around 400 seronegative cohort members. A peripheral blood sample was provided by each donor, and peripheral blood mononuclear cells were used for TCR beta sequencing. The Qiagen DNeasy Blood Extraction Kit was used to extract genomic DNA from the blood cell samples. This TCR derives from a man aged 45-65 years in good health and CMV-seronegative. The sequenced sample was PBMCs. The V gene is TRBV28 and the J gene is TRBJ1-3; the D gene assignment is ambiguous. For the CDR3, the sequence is CASGRSGSHF. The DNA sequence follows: TGTGCCAGCGGGCGCTCGGGGTCTCATTTT.